The 31 T cell receptor beta chains below come from one sample, sequenced in a study of CD8+ T cells in alopecia areata. cDNA reverse transcribed from extracted RNA served as the sequencing template. TCRdb keeps only in-frame clones here, not all; method: immunoSEQ multiplex PCR. This table holds fewer than 40,000 clones, around half found once. Sorting of the five patients' CD4+ cells gave CD25+CD127- cells as the output. Input material: CD4+ Tregs sorted from blood. The receptor source for this set is a human donor with alopecia areata.

This clone turned up a few times. The gene calls are TRBV19 and TRBJ1-1, with D unclear. The V end was cut by 11 bases, the J end by 1 base, with 20 bases between. The CDR3 loop spans 15 amino acids. Germline lookup yields CDR1 LNHDA and CDR2 SQIVND (reference sequence). Here the CDR3 reads CASVGPLERNTEAFF. The CDR3, as DNA: TGTGCCTCGGTCGGGCCGCTCGAGCGGAACACTGAAGCTTTCTTT.

The J gene is TRBJ1-4, the V gene TRBV4-3; D not certain. This CDR3 is 14 amino acids long. In germline, CDR1 is LGHNA, CDR2 YSLEER. Trimming took off 3 bases at V and 8 bases at J, with 13 bases between the two ends. The CDR3, as DNA: TGCGCCAGCAGCCAGGACGGAAGCGGGGAAAAACTGTTTTTT. Its translation: CASSQDGSGEKLFF.

This clone was found a few times. This CDR3 is CASSSPGTPEEETQYF. DNA of the CDR3: TGTGCCAGCAGCTCACCCGGGACGCCGGAAGAAGAGACCCAGTACTTC. The chain carries TRBV7-3 and TRBJ2-5; D might be TRBD1 or TRBD2, each matching 5 bases. Germline V gene lookup returns CDR1 SGHTA and CDR2 FQGTGA. V was shortened by 4 bases and J by 3 bases, with 18 bases between the two germline ends. This CDR3 is built from 16 residues.

The rearrangement links TRBV11-2 to TRBJ2-7; D not resolved. In germline, CDR1 is SGHAT, CDR2 FQNNGV. CDR3 length: 13 residues. The V end was cut by 3 bases, the J end by 7 bases, with 13 bases between. This chain's CDR3 is CASSFPGLQEQYF. The CDR3, as DNA: TGTGCCAGCAGCTTTCCGGGCCTCCAGGAGCAGTACTTC.

V and J are TRBV6-1 and TRBJ2-1, with a tentative D call TRBD1 (5 bases). The CDR3 extends over 14 amino acids. V was cut by 7 bases and J by 6 bases, with 16 bases left in between. Germline V lookup: CDR1 MNHNS, CDR2 SASEGT. The CDR3 coding sequence is TGTGCCAGCAAGATCCGTGGCAGGGTCAATGAGCAGTTCTTC. Its translation: CASKIRGRVNEQFF.

In its sample, this clone was seen once. The CDR3 region has the DNA TGCGCCAGCAGCCGCTCTCATGGGATCTACGAGCAGTACTTC. Its translation: CASSRSHGIYEQYF. The chain has TRBV4-3 and TRBJ2-5, with D uncertain. The DNA end is more similar to TRBJ2-7, so the J call may be wrong. The CDR3 totals 14 residues. The germline V gene encodes CDR1 LGHNA and CDR2 YSLEER.

V gene TRBV4-2 combines with J gene TRBJ1-2; D not certain. V was trimmed by 0 bases and J by 7 bases, leaving 15 bases between them. Germline CDR1 and CDR2: LGHNA and YNFKEQ. CDR3 length equals 15 residues. CDR3 coding DNA: TGTGCCAGCAGCCAAGATTTTCGGGTAGGAGGTGGCTACACCTTC. It specifies CASSQDFRVGGGYTF.

This chain links TRBV20-1 with TRBJ2-5, with a possible D match to TRBD1 (5 bases). Trimming cost V 6 bases and J 7 bases, with 12 bases left between them. Per germline, CDR1 DFQATT and CDR2 SNEGSKA (reference sequence). The CDR3 extends over 11 amino acids. CDR3 loop: CSANLRGTQYF. The CDR3 region has the DNA TGCAGTGCCAACCTAAGGGGGACCCAGTACTTC.

V and J are TRBV5-6 and TRBJ1-3, with unresolved D. The CDR3 is 14 amino acids. Germline-derived CDR1 and CDR2 are SGHDT and YYEEEE. Trimming cost V 1 base and J 1 base, with 6 bases left between them. DNA of the CDR3: TGTGCCAGCAGCTTGACGGGGTCTGGAAACACCATATATTTT. Translation: CASSLTGSGNTIYF.

The chain joins TRBV6-6 to TRBJ1-5; D is possibly TRBD1 (5 bases). The CDR3 loop spans 11 amino acids. CDR1 is MNHNY, CDR2 SVGAGI, per germline (reference sequence). The V gene lost 8 bases and the J gene lost 7 bases, with 9 bases spanning the gap. The CDR3 DNA reads TGTGCCAGCGGAGGGGCGCAGCCCCAGCATTTT. This translates into CASGGAQPQHF.

The chain uses TRBV5-1 and TRBJ2-5, with D possibly TRBD1 on 5 matching bases. The better agreement between TRBJ2-7 and the DNA end casts doubt on the J call. CDR1 and CDR2 (germline): SGHRS, YFSETQ. CDR3 length: 11 residues. CDR3 loop: CASSTDNEQYF. CDR3 in DNA: TGCGCCAGCAGCACGGACAACGAGCAGTACTTC.

This clone was detected only a few times. The J gene is TRBJ2-7, the V gene TRBV6-1, with D possibly matching TRBD1 (5 bases). CDR1 MNHNS and CDR2 SASEGT come from the germline V gene. Trimming removed 5 bases from V and 2 bases from J, with 16 bases in between. This CDR3 region has 15 residues. In DNA form, the CDR3 reads TGTGCCAGCAGTCCCCTTTCAGGGCCGGCCTACGAGCAGTACTTC. Translated: CASSPLSGPAYEQYF.

The chain couples TRBV7-2 to TRBJ1-1; D unclear. CDR3 length: 14 amino acids. The V and J ends lost 7 bases and 4 bases respectively, with 16 bases between them. Germline CDR1 SGHTA, CDR2 FQGNSA. CDR3 DNA sequence: TGTGCCAGCATTAGTAGTTGGGCGGTCACTGAAGCTTTCTTT. Encoded protein: CASISSWAVTEAFF.

This clone was observed a few times. The rearrangement joins TRBV5-6 to TRBJ1-5; D gene unclear. The V end was cut by 4 bases, the J end by 7 bases, with 12 bases between. This CDR3 has 13 residues. Germline V gene lookup returns CDR1 SGHDT and CDR2 YYEEEE. The chain's CDR3 is CASSPSSGQPQHF. The CDR3 DNA reads as TGTGCCAGCAGCCCCTCCTCGGGACAGCCCCAGCATTTT.

The rearrangement joins TRBV18 to TRBJ2-7, with 7 bases identical to TRBD2. This CDR3 has 18 residues. CDR1 is KGHSH, CDR2 LQKENI, per germline. V was pared by 3 bases and J by 2 bases, with 16 bases of the junction left unmatched. CDR3 amino acids: CASSPLASTGGHPYEQYF. CDR3 in DNA: TGTGCCAGCTCACCCTTAGCCAGTACGGGAGGCCATCCCTACGAGCAGTACTTC.

This clone counts as medium-sized. The chain is built from TRBV7-2 and TRBJ2-3; no firm D call. V gave up 8 bases and J gave up 1 base, with 13 bases separating them. The CDR3 is 14 amino acids. Germline V lookup: CDR1 SGHTA, CDR2 FQGNSA. This chain's CDR3 is CASVMAVGTDTQYF. The CDR3 bases are TGTGCCAGCGTTATGGCTGTTGGCACAGATACGCAGTATTTT.

The chain couples TRBV4-2 to TRBJ2-5; D gene unclear. Germline V gene data show CDR1 as LGHNA and CDR2 as YNFKEQ. The ends were cut back, 6 bases at V and 3 bases at J, with 11 bases in the middle. There are 13 residues in the CDR3. CDR3 in amino acids: CASSPDFKETQYF. DNA for the CDR3: TGTGCCAGCAGTCCCGACTTTAAAGAGACCCAGTACTTC.

The V and J genes are TRBV19 and TRBJ1-5; 7 positions agree with TRBD1. Trimming at V came to 8 bases and at J to 6 bases, leaving 10 bases not matched to a gene. Germline values: CDR1 LNHDA, CDR2 SQIVND (reference sequence). CDR3 length: 14 amino acids. The CDR3 DNA reads as TGTGCCAGTGTCCTTGGGTCAGGGGGTCAGCCCCAGCATTTT. Its translation: CASVLGSGGQPQHF.

This clone was counted a few times. The chain links TRBV7-8 to TRBJ2-3; D is uncertain. This CDR3 has 12 amino acids. The V gene's germline CDR1 is SGHVS and CDR2 FQNEAQ. V was clipped by 6 bases and J by 4 bases, with 8 bases between them. This chain's CDR3 is CASSSSADTQYF. The CDR3 DNA reads as TGTGCCAGCAGTTCCTCGGCAGATACGCAGTATTTT.

As for this clone: This CDR3 is also generated by other DNA sequences in the sample. Written as DNA, the CDR3 is TGCGCCAGCAGCCGCCGCTTCCCTCTGGCGGGAGTCGAGGCCGGGGAGCTGTTTTTT. Its protein product is CASSRRFPLAGVEAGELFF. J is TRBJ2-2 and V is TRBV4-3; TRBD2 agrees at 7 bases. V gave up 4 bases and J gave up 6 bases; unmatched junction bases: 20. The CDR3 consists of 19 residues. Germline loops: CDR1 LGHNA, CDR2 YSLEER.

This clone was seen only once. The J gene is TRBJ2-3, the V gene TRBV27; 15 nucleotides align to TRBD2. The CDR3 covers 15 residues. The germline V gene has CDR1 MNHEY and CDR2 SMNVEV (reference sequence). The J segment lost 5 bases and the V segment lost 6 bases, leaving 3 bases of the junction unmatched. This CDR3 reads CASRLGLAGGDTQYF. The CDR3 nucleotides are TGTGCCAGCAGACTGGGACTAGCGGGAGGAGATACGCAGTATTTT.

V and J are TRBV13 and TRBJ2-7; 7 nucleotides match TRBD1. Germline V gene sequence: CDR1 PRHDT, CDR2 FYEKMQ (reference sequence). The CDR3 runs to 16 residues. J was trimmed by 0 bases and V by 4 bases; bases with no gene match: 9. CDR3 loop: CASSSFRDRNSYEQYF. In DNA form, the CDR3 reads TGTGCCAGCAGCTCCTTCCGGGACAGAAACTCCTACGAGCAGTACTTC.

This clone has a single count. An end of the junction does not agree with germline; a read error may underlie this. The chain uses TRBV7-7 and TRBJ2-5; the D call may be TRBD1 or TRBD2 (5 bases each). The germline gives CDR1 SSHAT, CDR2 FNYEAQ (reference sequence). This CDR3 is built from 13 residues. The CDR3 DNA is TGTGCTAGCAGCGCGGGCAGGGCAGAGACCCAGTACTTC. Its translation: CASSAGRAETQYF.

The chain employs TRBV11-1 and TRBJ1-2; the match to TRBD1 covers 7 bases. There are 14 residues in the CDR3. CDR1 is SGHAT and CDR2 is FQDESV in the germline V gene (reference sequence). V shed 1 base, J shed 3 bases, and the junction held 2 bases outside the gene matches. The CDR3 region has the DNA TGTGCCAGCAGCTTAGGAGGGACAGACTATGGCTACACCTTC. It encodes CASSLGGTDYGYTF.

The table lists this clone with a few counts. The rearrangement links TRBV5-6 to TRBJ1-1; D is perhaps TRBD1 (6 bases). The CDR3 sequence is 14 residues long. V dropped 4 bases and J dropped 1 base, with 11 bases sitting between them. CDR1 is SGHDT, CDR2 YYEEEE, per germline. The CDR3 here is CASSLVGGNTEAFF. In DNA form, the CDR3 reads TGTGCCAGCAGCCTGGTAGGGGGGAACACTGAAGCTTTCTTT.

This clone has only a few counts. The genes are TRBV2 and TRBJ2-7, with 14 bases fitting TRBD2. There are 14 residues in the CDR3. Germline CDR1 SNHLY, CDR2 FYNNEI. The trim removed 8 bases at V and 4 bases at J, leaving 4 bases unmatched. DNA of the CDR3: TGTGCCAGCGGTCGGACTAGCGGGAGGTACGAGCAGTACTTC. Translation: CASGRTSGRYEQYF.

This CDR3 reads CASSQDPGGYSGANVLTF. The CDR3 DNA reads as TGCGCCAGCAGCCAAGATCCGGGGGGATACTCTGGGGCCAACGTCCTGACTTTC. The chain is built from TRBV4-1 and TRBJ2-6; 7 bases are shared with TRBD2. Germline CDR1 reads MGHRA; CDR2 reads YSYEKL. The CDR3 extends over 18 amino acids. After removal of 0 bases from V and 0 bases from J, the junction contained 5 bases not matched to a gene.

This clone was picked up a small number of times. This rearrangement joins TRBV5-1 to TRBJ2-3; D remains unclear. The CDR3 has 15 amino acids. Trimming removed 0 bases from V and 2 bases from J, with 10 bases in between. Germline CDR1 SGHRS, CDR2 YFSETQ. CDR3 in amino acids: CASSLGTLDTDTQYF. The DNA of the CDR3 is TGCGCCAGCAGCTTGGGAACACTCGACACAGATACGCAGTATTTT.

This chain joins TRBV4-2 and TRBJ2-1, with 7 bases lining up with TRBD2. CDR3 length: 19 residues. CDR1 is LGHNA and CDR2 is YNFKEQ in the germline V gene. After removal of 0 bases from V and 3 bases from J, the junction contained 14 bases not matched to a gene. As DNA, the CDR3 is TGTGCCAGCAGCCAAGAGAAGGCCGGCGGGAGAGGGTTCTACAATGAGCAGTTCTTC. Translation gives CASSQEKAGGRGFYNEQFF.

This clone was counted between two and nine times. The V gene is TRBV7-2, the J gene TRBJ2-7; D might be TRBD1 or TRBD2, each matching 5 bases. V lost 4 bases, J lost 4 bases, and 17 bases lay in between. The germline gives CDR1 SGHTA, CDR2 FQGNSA. This CDR3 is built from 15 residues. CDR3 in amino acids: CASSSVPTRGYEQYF. CDR3 coding DNA: TGTGCCAGCAGCTCCGTCCCTACGAGGGGTTACGAGCAGTACTTC.

This clone has only a few counts. CDR3 loop: CASSLGNSYEQYF. The CDR3 nucleotides read TGTGCCAGCTCTCTAGGGAACTCCTACGAGCAGTACTTC. The chain employs TRBV7-9 and TRBJ2-7; no clear D. CDR1 is SEHNR and CDR2 is FQNEAQ in the germline V gene (reference sequence). This CDR3 region has 13 residues. Between the trimmed V and J ends, which lost 8 bases and 0 bases, there was a span of 11 bases.